The 25 T cell receptor beta chains given below trace back to one sample, sequenced in a study of PD-1 blockade in classical Hodgkin lymphoma. Here immunoSEQ multiplex PCR was the method, and the copy in TCRdb shows in-frame clones only, minus some. The sample contains fewer than 30,000 clones, about 82% of which appear only once. The patients all showed relapse after autologous stem cell transplantation, while their brentuximab vedotin exposure varied. The sample consisted of peripheral blood mononuclear cells (PBMCs), taken before the second cycle of nivolumab. These receptors were taken from a human donor with classical Hodgkin lymphoma.

This clone was detected only once. The chain has TRBV15 and TRBJ1-2, with TRBD1 identical over 9 bases. Germline lookup yields CDR1 LNHNV and CDR2 YYDKDF (reference sequence). The CDR3 covers 14 residues. J gave up 8 bases and V 1 base, and 5 bases lay outside the gene matches. CDR3 nucleotide sequence: TGTGCCACCAGCAGAGTACAGGGGGCGCAGGGCTACACCTTC. It is translated as CATSRVQGAQGYTF.

The chain uses TRBV2 and TRBJ1-3; no reliable D call. Germline values: CDR1 SNHLY, CDR2 FYNNEI. The CDR3 extends over 15 amino acids. V was pared by 10 bases and J by 0 bases, with 16 bases between. The CDR3 region is CATLPTWSSGNTIYF. The CDR3, as DNA: TGTGCCACCTTACCCACGTGGAGCTCTGGAAACACCATATATTTT.

The chain recombines TRBV5-1 with TRBJ1-4; 9 nucleotides agree with TRBD1. CDR1 is SGHRS and CDR2 is YFSETQ in the germline V gene. The CDR3 covers 15 residues. The V gene end was trimmed by 1 base and the J gene end by 8 bases; junction bases not matched to a gene: 6. CDR3 region: CASSLSGTGREKLFF. CDR3 nucleotide sequence: TGCGCCAGCAGCTTGTCCGGGACAGGGAGAGAAAAACTGTTTTTT.

This chain joins TRBV28 and TRBJ1-5; D gene uncertain. The germline CDR1 and CDR2 sequences are MDHEN and SYDVKM. This CDR3 has 14 residues. V was pared by 2 bases and J by 5 bases, with 10 bases between. As DNA, the CDR3 is TGTGCCAGCAGTTTAGAGGGAGATCATCAGCCCCAGCATTTT. Translating it yields CASSLEGDHQPQHF.

The V and J genes are TRBV5-1 and TRBJ1-2; no reliable D call. Trimming took 4 bases from V and 2 from J, leaving 15 bases between them. Germline V gives CDR1 SGHRS, CDR2 YFSETQ. CDR3 length: 15 amino acids. CDR3 bases: TGCGCCAGCAGCCCGTCGGTGGGGATGAACTATGGCTACACCTTC. Its protein product is CASSPSVGMNYGYTF.

The chain links TRBV28 to TRBJ1-5; 8 bases map to TRBD1. V shed 6 bases and J 6 bases; nucleotides not matched to a gene: 7. The germline gives CDR1 MDHEN, CDR2 SYDVKM. This CDR3 is 14 amino acids long. The CDR3 sequence is CASSLDRGAQPQHF. The CDR3 nucleotides are TGTGCCAGCAGCCTTGACAGGGGAGCTCAGCCCCAGCATTTT.

J is TRBJ1-5 and V is TRBV5-4; D not certain. The V and J ends lost 1 base and 1 base respectively, with 6 bases between them. Per the germline V gene, CDR1 is SGHNT and CDR2 is YYREEE (reference sequence). CDR3 length equals 14 residues. The CDR3 spells CASSLMGSNQPQHF. CDR3 nucleotides: TGTGCCAGCAGCTTGATGGGGAGCAATCAGCCCCAGCATTTT.

As for this clone: Germline and junction disagree at one end, which may indicate a read error. This rearrangement joins TRBV7-7 to TRBJ2-7, with a tentative D call TRBD1 (6 bases). The CDR3 length is 15 residues. CDR1 and CDR2 (germline): SSHAT, FNYEAQ (reference sequence). CDR3 DNA sequence: TGTGCTAGCAGCTTAGCGTGGGGGACAACCTACGAGCAGTACTTC. Residues: CASSLAWGTTYEQYF.

This clone is categorized as medium-sized. The gene calls are TRBV2 and TRBJ2-1; 7 bases agree with TRBD2. The J segment lost 7 bases and the V segment lost 3 bases, leaving 15 bases of the junction unmatched. This CDR3 contains 17 residues. The germline V gene has CDR1 SNHLY and CDR2 FYNNEI. The CDR3 region has the DNA TGTGCCAGCAGTGAGGGGCTAGCGGAAAAGGCAGAGAATGAGCAGTTCTTC. It specifies CASSEGLAEKAENEQFF.

Comments on this clone: At one of its ends the junction is not consistent with the germline gene, which may arise from a read error. This sequence joins TRBV5-3 and TRBJ2-7, with TRBD1 matching over 7 bases. TRBV5-3 qualifies as an ORF whose function is uncertain. This CDR3 region has 15 residues. CDR3 region: CASSQQRTGTYEQYF. The CDR3 coding sequence is TGCGCCAGCAGCCAGCAGAGGACAGGCACCTACGAGCAGTACTTC.

CDR3 nucleotides: TGTGCCAGCAGCCCGCGAGGACAGGGGAATCAAGAGACCCAGTACTTC. It translates to CASSPRGQGNQETQYF. The chain carries TRBV7-2 and TRBJ2-5, with 9 bases matching TRBD1. The J segment lost 2 bases and the V segment lost 5 bases, leaving 9 bases of the junction unmatched. Germline assignment: CDR1 SGHTA and CDR2 FQGNSA. There are 16 residues in the CDR3.

This clone was detected only a few times. The rearrangement joins TRBV5-5 to TRBJ1-1, with a tentative D call TRBD1 (6 bases). Germline CDR1 is SGHKS and CDR2 is YYEKEE (reference sequence). This CDR3 is built from 13 residues. Trimming took 7 bases from V and 10 from J, leaving 20 bases between them. The CDR3 here is CASGLTGSNGAFF. Written as DNA, the CDR3 is TGTGCCAGCGGACTGACAGGTTCCAACGGAGCTTTCTTT.

The V call is TRBV6-6, the J call TRBJ2-7, with TRBD1 matching over 10 bases. V lost 5 bases to trimming and J lost 4 bases; unmatched junction nucleotides: 8. The V gene's germline CDR1 is MNHNY and CDR2 SVGAGI (reference sequence). CDR3 size: 15 residues. CDR3 nucleotides: TGTGCCAGCAGTAATCCGGACAGGGGGACTTACGAGCAGTACTTC. Translating gives CASSNPDRGTYEQYF.

V and J are TRBV27 and TRBJ1-3, with 7 bases lining up with TRBD1. The CDR3 extends over 15 amino acids. Germline assignment: CDR1 MNHEY and CDR2 SMNVEV (reference sequence). V lost 4 bases to trimming and J lost 0 bases; unmatched junction nucleotides: 3. The CDR3 DNA reads as TGTGCCAGCAGTTGGGACAGCGGCTCTGGAAACACCATATATTTT. This translates into CASSWDSGSGNTIYF.

V and J are TRBV2 and TRBJ1-3; D not certain. The CDR3 is 16 residues long. V lost 6 bases, J lost 0 bases, and 15 bases lay in between. Germline V gives CDR1 SNHLY, CDR2 FYNNEI. The DNA for the CDR3 is TGTGCCAGCAGCGGAACCGGCGAGCGCTCTGGAAACACCATATATTTT. This encodes CASSGTGERSGNTIYF.

The rearrangement joins TRBV4-2 to TRBJ2-5; TRBD2 matches at 10 bases. The trim removed 5 bases at V and 1 base at J, leaving 7 bases unmatched. Germline lookup yields CDR1 LGHNA and CDR2 YNFKEQ. This CDR3 region has 16 residues. CDR3 coding DNA: TGTGCCAGCAGCGGCGCTAGCGGGGGTAGCCAAGAGACCCAGTACTTC. This gives the protein CASSGASGGSQETQYF.

Only one count was recorded for this clone. The V and J genes are TRBV28 and TRBJ1-6; D is perhaps TRBD1 (5 bases). CDR1 and CDR2 from the germline V gene are MDHEN and SYDVKM. The CDR3 is made up of 16 amino acids. V lost 6 bases to trimming and J lost 1 base, with 13 bases between them. The CDR3: CASRERGVSYNSPLHF. The CDR3 DNA sequence: TGTGCCAGCAGAGAAAGGGGAGTTTCCTATAATTCACCCCTCCACTTT. Complete variable domain (other parts from reference TRBV28 and TRBJ1-6): DVKVTQSSRYLVKRTGEKVFLECVQDMDHENMFWYRQDPGLGLRLIYFSYDVKMKEKGDIPEGYSVSREKKERFSLILESASTNQTSMYLCASRERGVSYNSPLHFGNGTRLTVT.

The CDR3 reads CASSLKRGASTGELFF. Written as DNA, the CDR3 is TGCGCCAGCAGCTTGAAGCGGGGGGCCAGCACCGGGGAGCTGTTTTTT. V usage is TRBV5-1 and J usage is TRBJ2-2; 9 bases agree with TRBD2. The V and J ends lost 1 base and 4 bases, in that order; junction bases with no gene match: 5. The germline CDR1 and CDR2 sequences are SGHRS and YFSETQ. This CDR3 comprises 16 residues.

This clone came up once. The rearrangement links TRBV4-3 to TRBJ2-7; TRBD1 agrees at 7 bases. Losses at the gene ends were 1 base for V and 3 bases for J; bases not matched to a gene: 3. This CDR3 region has 14 residues. The germline gives CDR1 LGHNA, CDR2 YSLEER. The CDR3 sequence: CASSQGDRDYEQYF. The CDR3 DNA sequence: TGCGCCAGCAGCCAAGGTGACAGGGACTACGAGCAGTACTTC.

This rearrangement joins TRBV7-2 to TRBJ2-5, with 8 bases matching TRBD2. CDR3 length: 16 residues. CDR1 is SGHTA and CDR2 is FQGNSA in the germline V gene. With 1 base clipped from V and 5 bases from J, the junction kept 9 bases outside the gene matches. CDR3 sequence: CASSLVSSSGGETQYF. CDR3 in DNA: TGTGCCAGCAGCTTAGTATCGTCCAGCGGGGGTGAGACCCAGTACTTC.

CDR3 nucleotide sequence: TGCGCCAGCAGCCAAGACAGCAGGTGGAGGAATGAGCAGTTCTTC. It codes for CASSQDSRWRNEQFF. The chain employs TRBV4-3 and TRBJ2-1, with D possibly TRBD2 on 5 matching bases. Trimming cost V 0 bases and J 7 bases, with 13 bases left between them. CDR1 is LGHNA, CDR2 YSLEER, per germline. This CDR3 has 15 residues.

The chain links TRBV19 to TRBJ1-1; a weak D match, TRBD1 (5 bases). Between the trimmed V and J ends, which lost 7 bases and 1 base, there was a span of 13 bases. Germline V gene data show CDR1 as LNHDA and CDR2 as SQIVND (reference sequence). This CDR3 spans 14 amino acids. The CDR3 loop is CASIQSGQNTEAFF. DNA for the CDR3: TGTGCCAGTATCCAATCCGGACAGAACACTGAAGCTTTCTTT. Variable domain in full (rest from reference TRBV19 and TRBJ1-1): DGGITQSPKYLFRKEGQNVTLSCEQNLNHDAMYWYRQDPGQGLRLIYYSQIVNDFQKGDIAEGYSVSREKKESFPLTVTSAQKNPTAFYLCASIQSGQNTEAFFGQGTRLTVV.

V is TRBV9 and J is TRBJ2-3, with D hard to call. This CDR3 comprises 14 residues. V was clipped by 1 base and J by 2 bases, with 8 bases between them. Germline CDR1 and CDR2: SGDLS and YYNGEE. The DNA of the CDR3 is TGTGCCAGCAGCGTAAGTAGATTCACAGATACGCAGTATTTT. It yields the protein CASSVSRFTDTQYF.

The rearrangement uses TRBV29-1 and TRBJ2-3; possibly TRBD2 for D (7 bases). V gave up 6 bases and J gave up 1 base, with 11 bases separating them. Looked up from germline, CDR1 is SQVTM and CDR2 is ANQGSEA. There are 13 residues in the CDR3. CDR3 protein: CSVRGGGTDTQYF. Here the CDR3 DNA reads TGCAGCGTACGAGGGGGGGGCACAGATACGCAGTATTTT.

The rearrangement links TRBV9 to TRBJ2-2; no definite D call. The length of the CDR3 is 12 residues. V was cut by 0 bases and J by 8 bases, with 5 bases left in between. Looked up from germline, CDR1 is SGDLS and CDR2 is YYNGEE. CDR3 nucleotide sequence: TGTGCCAGCAGCGTAGGTGGTGGGGAGCTGTTTTTT. Its translation is CASSVGGGELFF. The variable domain in full, with the rest retrieved from reference TRBV9 and TRBJ2-2, is DSGVTQTPKHLITATGQRVTLRCSPRSGDLSVYWYQQSLDQGLQFLIQYYNGEERAKGNILERFSAQQFPDLHSELNLSSLELGDSALYFCASSVGGGELFFGEGSRLTVL.